The 9 T cell receptor beta chains below all came from one sample that was sequenced in a study of early T cells in non-severe SARS-CoV-2 infection. TCRdb re-called the 5' RACE reads with MiXCR, one entry per CDR3 protein. The repertoire holds about 70,000 distinct CDR3 sequences, with more than 8% as singletons. Sequences were derived from whole blood, sampled at baseline. The receptors were sampled from an adult who was a healthcare worker with PCR-confirmed SARS-CoV-2 infection or an uninfected control (not recorded which).

The CDR3 sequence: CASSAFLSDEQFF. Written as DNA, the CDR3 is TGTGCCAGCAGCGCCTTTCTGAGCGATGAGCAGTTCTTC. The chain couples TRBV9 to TRBJ2-1; D not resolved. Between the trimmed V and J ends, which lost 3 bases and 8 bases, there was a span of 12 bases. The length of the CDR3 is 13 residues. Germline V gene data show CDR1 as SGDLS and CDR2 as YYNGEE.

The sample holds many counts of this clonotype. V and J are TRBV5-1 and TRBJ1-1, with 7 bases fitting TRBD1. J gave up 4 bases and V 4 bases, and 7 bases lay outside the gene matches. CDR1 is SGHRS, CDR2 YFSETQ, per germline. The CDR3 extends over 14 amino acids. The CDR3 region has the DNA TGCGCCAGCAGCCTAACAGGGGTCCTCACTGAAGCTTTCTTT. The encoded protein is CASSLTGVLTEAFF.

The J gene is TRBJ2-5, the V gene TRBV5-6; possible D gene TRBD2, 5 bases. Germline V CDR1 and CDR2: SGHDT, YYEEEE. This CDR3 is 15 amino acids long. Trimming removed 2 bases from V and 0 bases from J, with 11 bases in between. The DNA of the CDR3 is TGTGCCAGCAGCTTCCTCCCAGCGGACCAAGAGACCCAGTACTTC. It translates to CASSFLPADQETQYF.

This clonotype was observed at least ten times. The chain carries TRBV4-3 and TRBJ2-1; D is tentatively TRBD1 or TRBD2 (7 bases each). Trimming cost V 5 bases and J 3 bases, with 14 bases left between them. Germline V gene sequence: CDR1 LGHNA, CDR2 YSLEER. The CDR3 runs to 15 residues. The CDR3 nucleotides read TGCGCCAGCAGCTATGACAGGGACTACTACAATGAGCAGTTCTTC. Encoded protein: CASSYDRDYYNEQFF.

V usage is TRBV7-9 and J usage is TRBJ1-4, with D possibly matching TRBD1 (5 bases). The V and J ends lost 3 bases and 7 bases respectively, with 6 bases between them. Germline lookup yields CDR1 SEHNR and CDR2 FQNEAQ (reference sequence). The CDR3 loop spans 12 amino acids. CDR3 nucleotides: TGTGCCAGCAGCTTTGGGGCTGAAAAACTGTTTTTT. It specifies CASSFGAEKLFF.

This clonotype was counted only a few times. The rearrangement joins TRBV4-2 to TRBJ2-7, with D possibly called TRBD1 or TRBD2 (5 bases each). The CDR3 length is 17 residues. Germline assignment: CDR1 LGHNA and CDR2 YNFKEQ. V was pared by 0 bases and J by 0 bases, with 15 bases between. The CDR3 sequence: CASSQDLRGTGSYEQYF. The CDR3 DNA is TGTGCCAGCAGCCAAGATCTCAGAGGGACGGGCTCCTACGAGCAGTACTTC.

This clonotype was recorded many times. This sequence joins TRBV5-4 and TRBJ2-1; TRBD1 matches 9 bases. CDR3 size: 14 residues. With 4 bases clipped from V and 9 bases from J, the junction kept 8 bases outside the gene matches. Looked up from germline, CDR1 is SGHNT and CDR2 is YYREEE (reference sequence). The CDR3 spells CASSPQGAGSEQFF. CDR3 in DNA: TGTGCCAGCAGCCCACAGGGGGCGGGCTCTGAGCAGTTCTTC.

Many counts were recorded for this clonotype. The chain carries TRBV7-3 and TRBJ2-1; 9 nucleotides line up with TRBD2. Looked up from germline, CDR1 is SGHTA and CDR2 is FQGTGA. V shed 5 bases, J shed 5 bases, and the junction held 7 bases outside the gene matches. The CDR3 loop spans 15 amino acids. The CDR3 reads CASSLAGGANNEQFF. The CDR3, as DNA: TGTGCCAGCAGCCTTGCGGGAGGGGCGAACAATGAGCAGTTCTTC.

This clonotype showed up just a few times. The chain is built from TRBV19 and TRBJ1-1; TRBD1 might be the D (5 bases). V lost 10 bases and J 0 bases, leaving 12 bases between the germline ends. The CDR3 sequence is 13 residues long. CDR1 is LNHDA, CDR2 SQIVND, per germline (reference sequence). CDR3 sequence (DNA): TGTGCCACCCAGACAGACATGAACACTGAAGCTTTCTTT. Its translation: CATQTDMNTEAFF.